Each of the 3 T cell receptor beta chains below was sequenced from the same sample in a study of T cell responses to AZD1222 COVID-19 vaccine. The table came from immunoSEQ multiplex PCR; TCRdb's copy has only in-frame clones and leaves some out. The sample lists roughly 120,000 clones, about 89% seen once, with 6% to 8% in the top ten. The sequencing used peripheral blood, collected 28 days after the second AZD1222 dose. The receptors were sampled from an adult who received the AZD1222 COVID-19 vaccine.

This chain links TRBV11-3 with TRBJ2-7; D not resolved. V was trimmed by 5 bases and J by 5 bases, leaving 19 bases between them. CDR3 length: 15 amino acids. CDR1 is SGHNT, CDR2 YENEEA, per germline. CDR3 sequence: CASSVTPHFGHEQYF. In DNA form, the CDR3 reads TGTGCCAGCAGCGTGACCCCCCATTTCGGCCACGAGCAGTACTTC.

This chain joins TRBV27 and TRBJ1-1; D gene ambiguous. The germline V and J ends were trimmed by 2 bases and 1 base, with 5 bases remaining between them. The CDR3 spans 13 residues. Germline CDR1 reads MNHEY; CDR2 reads SMNVEV (reference sequence). The CDR3 nucleotides are TGTGCCAGCAGTTTAGACTGGAACACTGAAGCTTTCTTT. It yields the protein CASSLDWNTEAFF.

V gene TRBV9 combines with J gene TRBJ1-1; no firm D call. Trimming removed 0 bases from V and 1 base from J, with 13 bases in between. The CDR3 loop spans 16 amino acids. The germline CDR1 and CDR2 sequences are SGDLS and YYNGEE. The CDR3 DNA reads as TGTGCCAGCAGCGTAGGTACGGCTCACCCGAACACTGAAGCTTTCTTT. Residues: CASSVGTAHPNTEAFF.